Below, one T cell receptor (beta chain) is given with its context. Its specificity is unknown. The data belong to a study of siplizumab effects on memory and regulatory T cells. Findings and caveats of the study: Memory cells seemed less diverse than naive T cells, which seemed major alloresponse contributors. Suppression by proliferating Tregs derived from siplizumab cultures was not verified. Alloreactive clones mapping to unstimulated subsets formed only a minor fraction.

Germline V gene lookup returns CDR1 SGHAT and CDR2 FQNNGV. V was pared by 5 bases and J by 0 bases, with 14 bases between. The CDR3 spans 15 residues. TCR templates numbering approximately 9.3 x 10^4 were assayed per sample. Generated by immunoSEQ multiplex PCR, the TCRdb table keeps only in-frame clones and is missing some. The sample has about 100,000 clones, around 90% seen once; the top ten hold about 1.1%. The specimen sequenced was CD4+ T cells sorted from blood. The sequence derives from a human donor in good health. The V call is TRBV11-2, the J call TRBJ2-7, with TRBD1 as a possible D gene (5 bases). CDR3 coding DNA: TGTGCCAGCAGCCTGGGGCAGGTCACCTCCTACGAGCAGTACTTC. Encoded protein: CASSLGQVTSYEQYF. Complete variable domain (other parts from reference TRBV11-2 and TRBJ2-7): EAGVAQSPRYKIIEKRQSVAFWCNPISGHATLYWYQQILGQGPKLLIQFQNNGVVDDSQLPKDRFSAERLKGVDSTLKIQPAKLEDSAVYLCASSLGQVTSYEQYFGPGTRLTVT.